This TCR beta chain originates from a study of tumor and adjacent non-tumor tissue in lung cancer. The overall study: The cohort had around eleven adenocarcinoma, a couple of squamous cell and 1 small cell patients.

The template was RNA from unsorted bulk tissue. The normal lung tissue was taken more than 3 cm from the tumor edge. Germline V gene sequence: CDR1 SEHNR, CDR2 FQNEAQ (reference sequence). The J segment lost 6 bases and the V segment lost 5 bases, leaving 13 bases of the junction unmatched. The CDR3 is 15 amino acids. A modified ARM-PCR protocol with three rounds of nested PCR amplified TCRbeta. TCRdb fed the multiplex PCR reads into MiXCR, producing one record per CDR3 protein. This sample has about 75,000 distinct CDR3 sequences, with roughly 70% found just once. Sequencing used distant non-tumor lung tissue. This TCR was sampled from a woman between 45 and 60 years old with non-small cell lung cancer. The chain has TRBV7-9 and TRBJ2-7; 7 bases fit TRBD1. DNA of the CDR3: TGTGCCAGCAGCCCAACACAGGGGATGGTCGGCGAGCAGTACTTC. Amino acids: CASSPTQGMVGEQYF.